These T cell receptor beta chains were read from a single sample in a study of blood T cell repertoires in COVID-19. Here immunoSEQ multiplex PCR was the method, and the copy in TCRdb shows in-frame clones only, minus some. The profile shows 190,000 or so clones, approximately 90% of them singletons. The sample comprised PBMCs or T cells enriched from blood (not recorded which). These receptors came from a man younger than 35 with acute COVID-19. CDR3s leave out the opening cysteine and the closing phenylalanine or tryptophan.

j_call v_call cdr3_aa
TRBJ1-2 TRBV4-3 ASSQDPRGAGGYT
TRBJ2-7 TRBV19 ASSQGLAGNYEQY
TRBJ1-3 TRBV28 ASSYARTGGNTIY
TRBJ2-3 TRBV4-1 ASSQDGQDTDTQY
TRBJ2-7 TRBV5-1 ASSLKGGDYEQY
TRBJ1-3 TRBV7-2 ASSLAPSPEGNTIY
TRBJ2-1 TRBV7-9 ASSLKARGRDNEQF
TRBJ1-4 TRBV6-6 ASSHGGEVEKLF
TRBJ2-3 TRBV29-1 SVVAGLHTDTQY
TRBJ2-7 TRBV4-1 ASSQDSWGRGSLEQY
TRBJ1-3 TRBV6-5 ASSSGQFEGGNTIY
TRBJ2-1 TRBV9 ASSLLESSYNEQF
TRBJ2-3 TRBV4-2 ASSQDLVSGRVADTQY
TRBJ2-2 TRBV12-3/TRBV12-4 ASSADSTGELF
TRBJ1-1 TRBV6-2/TRBV6-3 ASSYPTEGNTEAF
TRBJ1-2 TRBV27 ALVQGAGYT
TRBJ1-1 TRBV2 ASTYGRGSEAF
TRBJ1-5 TRBV28 ASSLSGQGARQPQH
TRBJ1-1 TRBV7-9 ASRSQGATEAF
TRBJ1-1 TRBV27 ASSLLGQAGTEAF
TRBJ2-3 TRBV11-2 ASNRGVAGEHTDTQY
TRBJ1-2 TRBV7-2 ASSFPTGRFGPDYGYT
TRBJ1-6 TRBV19 ASSRNRQGKKNSPLH
TRBJ1-2 TRBV7-9 ASSPRTVPNYGYT
TRBJ1-2 TRBV2 ASGGQVSFGGYT
TRBJ2-1 TRBV28 ASITPSGSHEQF
TRBJ1-1 TRBV4-2 ARGGRVNTEAF
TRBJ1-2 TRBV30 AWSIGRANYGYT
TRBJ2-6 TRBV5-1 ASSTDRVGSGANVLT
TRBJ2-4 TRBV19 ASSGQGSSAKNIQY
TRBJ2-2 TRBV7-2 ASSLSVQGSGELF